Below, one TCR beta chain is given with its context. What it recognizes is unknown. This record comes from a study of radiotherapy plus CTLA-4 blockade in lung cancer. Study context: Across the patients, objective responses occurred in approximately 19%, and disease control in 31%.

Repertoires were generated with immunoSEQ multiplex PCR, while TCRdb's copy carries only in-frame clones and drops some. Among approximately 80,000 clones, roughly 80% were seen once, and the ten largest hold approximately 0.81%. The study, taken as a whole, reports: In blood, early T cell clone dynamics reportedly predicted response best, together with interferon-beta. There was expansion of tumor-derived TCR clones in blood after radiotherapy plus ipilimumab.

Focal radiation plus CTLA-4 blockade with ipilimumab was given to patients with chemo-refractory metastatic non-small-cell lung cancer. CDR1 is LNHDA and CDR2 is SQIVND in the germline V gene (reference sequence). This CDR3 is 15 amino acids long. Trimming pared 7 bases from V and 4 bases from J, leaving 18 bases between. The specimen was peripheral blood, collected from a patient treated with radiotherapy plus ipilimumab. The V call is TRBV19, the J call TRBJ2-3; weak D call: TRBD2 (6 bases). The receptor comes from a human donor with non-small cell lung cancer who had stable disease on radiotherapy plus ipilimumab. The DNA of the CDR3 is TGTGCCAGTAAACTGACCACGGGACTCGCAGATACGCAGTATTTT. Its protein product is CASKLTTGLADTQYF.